This is a list of T cell receptor beta chains from one sample in a study of T cells in Graves' hyperthyroidism and ophthalmopathy. TCRdb passed the multiplex PCR reads through MiXCR, listing each CDR3 protein once. The table shows 500,000 to 750,000 distinct CDR3 sequences, with over 12% occurring only once. The sequencing sample was made of blood. The receptors stem from a woman aged 18-30 years with Graves' ophthalmopathy. CDR3s include the opening cysteine and the closing phenylalanine or tryptophan. A D gene is named only where the DNA matches it firmly. Clone sizes are given selectively: once, few, many, or a class where the clone is expanded.

>TRBV3-1|TRBD2|many|TRBJ2-7
TGTGCCAGCAGCCGATTAGCGGGAGGATTATCCTACGAGCAGTACTTC
CASSRLAGGLSYEQYF
>TRBV29-1|TRBD2|NA|TRBJ2-7
TGCAGCGTTGAATCGGGTGGGCAGGGGGCCACTAGCGGGAGGCTTGGCTCTTACGAGCAGTACTTC
CSVESGGQGATSGRLGSYEQYF
>TRBV6-5|NA|many|TRBJ1-1
TGTGCCAGCAGTTACTCGGCCGGGACTGAAGCTTTCTTT
CASSYSAGTEAFF
>TRBV10-3|NA|many|TRBJ1-2
TGTGCCATCAGTGAGTCGGTCTCCTACTACACCTTC
CAISESVSYYTF
>TRBV7-9|TRBD1|many|TRBJ1-5
TGTGCCAGCAGCTTATGGGCAGACAGGGGGCCTCAGCCCCAGCATTTT
CASSLWADRGPQPQHF
>TRBV11-3|TRBD1|many|TRBJ2-5
TGTGCCAGCAGCCCCGGACAGGCCAACCACGCGACCCAGTACTTC
CASSPGQANHATQYF
>TRBV6-1|TRBD2|many|TRBJ2-1
TGTGCCAGCATTAAGCGGGGGTCCTACAATGAGCAGTTCTTC
CASIKRGSYNEQFF
>TRBV30|NA|many|TRBJ2-2
TGTGCCTGCACAGGGTTAGGAGACGGGGAGCTGTTTTTT
CACTGLGDGELFF
>TRBV12-3/TRBV12-4|NA|NA|TRBJ2-1
NA
CASLGTGGKNEQFF
>TRBV30|TRBD2|NA|TRBJ2-3
TGTGCCTGGAGTGTACTGGCGGGAGGTGCAGATACGCAGTATTTT
CAWSVLAGGADTQYF
>TRBV6-1|NA|many|TRBJ2-7
TGTGCCAGCAGGCCAACACAGGGGAGGGGCGGCGAGCAGTACTTC
CASRPTQGRGGEQYF
>TRBV2|NA|many|TRBJ2-3
TGTGCCAGCAGTGTTGATAGGGGCCCACCCGATACGCAGTATTTT
CASSVDRGPPDTQYF
>TRBV4-3|NA|few|TRBJ2-3
TGCGCCAGCAGCCACGACGTGGGGACAGATACGCAGTATTTT
CASSHDVGTDTQYF
>TRBV30|NA|many|TRBJ2-2
TGTGCCTGGACGGGACTGATCGGGGAGCTGTTTTTT
CAWTGLIGELFF
>TRBV10-2|NA|NA|TRBJ1-4
TGCGCCAGCAGTGTAACCGACACAGTGGACGAAAAACTGTTTTTT
CASSVTDTVDEKLFF
>TRBV5-4|NA|NA|TRBJ2-5
TGTGCCAGCAGCTCAACCCCTGGGGAGACCCAGTACTTC
CASSSTPGETQYF
>TRBV9|NA|NA|TRBJ2-7
TGTGCCAGCAGCGTAGGGGACGGGGAGCAGTACTTC
CASSVGDGEQYF
>TRBV28|TRBD1|NA|TRBJ2-7
TGTGCCAGCAGACCCTCGACAGGGGCCCAGGGCGAGCAGTACTTC
CASRPSTGAQGEQYF
>TRBV29-1|NA|NA|TRBJ1-2
TGCAGCGTTGATATCCTTAACTATGGCTACACCTTC
CSVDILNYGYTF
>TRBV4-3|TRBD2|NA|TRBJ2-5
TGCGCCAGCAGCCATCGACTAGCGGGAGAGTTCGGGGAGACCCAGTACTTC
CASSHRLAGEFGETQYF
>TRBV13|NA|few|TRBJ1-2
TGTGCCAGCAGCCAGGACAGTAACTATGGCTACACCTTC
CASSQDSNYGYTF
>TRBV28|TRBD1|many|TRBJ2-7
TGTGCCAGCAGTTTCCGGGACAGAGCCCACGAGCAGTACTTC
CASSFRDRAHEQYF
>TRBV29-1|TRBD2|many|TRBJ2-3
TGCAGCGTTGACGGGACTAGCGGGAGAGGGGGCACAGATACGCAGTATTTT
CSVDGTSGRGGTDTQYF
>TRBV7-3|TRBD1|many|TRBJ2-1
TGTGCCAGCAGAAGGACAGGGGGCGGAGAGCAGTTCTTC
CASRRTGGGEQFF
>TRBV7-2|NA|many|TRBJ2-3
TGTGCCAGCAGCTTAAATGGTCTGTCACTAGGGGATACGCAGTATTTT
CASSLNGLSLGDTQYF
>TRBV28|NA|many|TRBJ2-3
TGTGCCAGCAGTTTAAACCCGGACACCCCCACAGATACGCAGTATTTT
CASSLNPDTPTDTQYF
>TRBV12-3/TRBV12-4|NA|many|TRBJ2-7
TGTGCCAGCAGTTTGGTTTCTCAAGTCTCCTACGAGCAGTACTTC
CASSLVSQVSYEQYF